This TCR beta chain was captured by sequencing in a study of CD8 T cells in ankylosing spondylitis. Study results and limitations: Several highly homologous variants made up a TCR beta motif, and this motif appeared characteristic of ankylosing spondylitis blood.

The table lists this clonotype with many counts. Its specificity is unknown. MiXCR, run by TCRdb on the 5' RACE reads, gives a single entry per CDR3 protein. The sample has fewer than 550,000 distinct CDR3 sequences; about 5.4% are singletons. The sample comprised blood, either unsorted or a sorted T cell fraction (not recorded which). The origin of this receptor is a male donor with ankylosing spondylitis.

The CDR3 nucleotides are TGTGCCAGCAGTTACCCGCGGACCCCCAATCAGCCCCAGCATTTT. It is translated as CASSYPRTPNQPQHF. J is TRBJ1-5 and V is TRBV6-5, with D unresolved. CDR3 length: 15 amino acids. Germline CDR1 and CDR2: MNHEY and SVGAGI. Trimming took 2 bases from V and 3 from J, leaving 11 bases between them.